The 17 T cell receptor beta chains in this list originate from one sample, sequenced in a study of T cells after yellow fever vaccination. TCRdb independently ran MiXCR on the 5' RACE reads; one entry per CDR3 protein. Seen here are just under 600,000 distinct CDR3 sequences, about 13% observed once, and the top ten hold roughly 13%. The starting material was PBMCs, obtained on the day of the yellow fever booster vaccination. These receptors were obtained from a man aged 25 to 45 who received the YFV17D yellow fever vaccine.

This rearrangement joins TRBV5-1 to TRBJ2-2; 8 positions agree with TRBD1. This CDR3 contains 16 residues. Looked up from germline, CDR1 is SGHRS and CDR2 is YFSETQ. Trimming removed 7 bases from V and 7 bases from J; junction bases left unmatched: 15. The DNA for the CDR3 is TGCGCCAGCGGTTTACCACGGGACAGGCCTAACGGGGAGCTGTTTTTT. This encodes CASGLPRDRPNGELFF.

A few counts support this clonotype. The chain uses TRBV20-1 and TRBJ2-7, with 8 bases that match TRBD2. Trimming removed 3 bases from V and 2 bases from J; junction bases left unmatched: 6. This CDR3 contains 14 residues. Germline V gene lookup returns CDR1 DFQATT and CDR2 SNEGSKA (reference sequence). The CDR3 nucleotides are TGCAGTGCTAGTAGAGTAGCGGGACCCTACGAGCAGTACTTC. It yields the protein CSASRVAGPYEQYF.

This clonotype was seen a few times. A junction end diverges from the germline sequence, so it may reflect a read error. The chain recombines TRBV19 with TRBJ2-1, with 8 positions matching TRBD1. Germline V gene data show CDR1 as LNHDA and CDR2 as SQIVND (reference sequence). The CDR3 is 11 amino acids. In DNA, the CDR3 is TGTGCCAGTAGTGCTGGACAGGGACAGCTCTTC. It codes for CASSAGQGQLF.

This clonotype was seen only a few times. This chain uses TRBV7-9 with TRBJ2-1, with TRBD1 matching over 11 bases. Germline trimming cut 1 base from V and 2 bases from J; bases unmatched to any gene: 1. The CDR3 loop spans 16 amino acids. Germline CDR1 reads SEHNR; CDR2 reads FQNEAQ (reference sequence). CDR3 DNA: TGTGCCAGCAGCTTAGGGACAGGGGGCACCTACAATGAGCAGTTCTTC. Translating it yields CASSLGTGGTYNEQFF.

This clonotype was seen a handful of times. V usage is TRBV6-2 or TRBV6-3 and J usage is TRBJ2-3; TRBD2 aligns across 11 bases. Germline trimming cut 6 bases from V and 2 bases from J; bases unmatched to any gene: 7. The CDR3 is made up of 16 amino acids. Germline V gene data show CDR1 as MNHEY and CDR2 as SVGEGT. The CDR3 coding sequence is TGTGCCAGCAGACCCATAGCGGGAGGGGCCACAGATACGCAGTATTTT. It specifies CASRPIAGGATDTQYF.

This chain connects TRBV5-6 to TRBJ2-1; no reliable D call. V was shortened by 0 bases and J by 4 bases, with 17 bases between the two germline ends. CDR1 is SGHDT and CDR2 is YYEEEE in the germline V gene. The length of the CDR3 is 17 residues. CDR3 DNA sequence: TGTGCCAGCAGCTTGGAAGTGATAGCCATGGCTTACAATGAGCAGTTCTTC. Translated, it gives CASSLEVIAMAYNEQFF. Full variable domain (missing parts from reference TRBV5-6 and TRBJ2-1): DAGVTQSPTHLIKTRGQQVTLRCSPKSGHDTVSWYQQALGQGPQFIFQYYEEEERQRGNFPDRFSGHQFPNYSSELNVNALLLGDSALYLCASSLEVIAMAYNEQFFGPGTRLTVL.

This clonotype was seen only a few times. The CDR3 nucleotides are TGTGCCAGCAGGGGAAGGGGTCGAGGCCAAGAGACCCAGTACTTC. Its translation is CASRGRGRGQETQYF. The gene calls are TRBV27 and TRBJ2-5; D may be TRBD1 (5 bases). The germline gives CDR1 MNHEY, CDR2 SMNVEV (reference sequence). V was trimmed by 6 bases and J by 1 base, leaving 15 bases between them. The CDR3 contains 15 residues.

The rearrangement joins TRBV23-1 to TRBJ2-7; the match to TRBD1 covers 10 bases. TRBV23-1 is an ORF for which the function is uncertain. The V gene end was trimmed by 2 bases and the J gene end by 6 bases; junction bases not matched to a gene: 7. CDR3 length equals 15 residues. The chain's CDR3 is CASSQNRDRGSEQYF. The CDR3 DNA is TGCGCCAGCAGTCAAAATCGGGACAGGGGATCCGAGCAGTACTTC.

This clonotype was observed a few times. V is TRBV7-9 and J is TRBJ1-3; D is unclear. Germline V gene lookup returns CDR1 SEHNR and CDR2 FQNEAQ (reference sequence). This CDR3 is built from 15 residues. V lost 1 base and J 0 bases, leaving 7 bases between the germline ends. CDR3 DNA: TGTGCCAGCAGCTTAGTCTCCGTCTCTGGAAACACCATATATTTT. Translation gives CASSLVSVSGNTIYF.

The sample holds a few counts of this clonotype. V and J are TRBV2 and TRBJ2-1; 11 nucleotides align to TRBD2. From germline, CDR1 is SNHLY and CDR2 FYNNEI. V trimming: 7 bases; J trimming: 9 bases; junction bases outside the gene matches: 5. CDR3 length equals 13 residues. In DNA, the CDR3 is TGTGCCAGCATACTAGCGGGAGTTATTGAGCAGTTCTTC. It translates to CASILAGVIEQFF.

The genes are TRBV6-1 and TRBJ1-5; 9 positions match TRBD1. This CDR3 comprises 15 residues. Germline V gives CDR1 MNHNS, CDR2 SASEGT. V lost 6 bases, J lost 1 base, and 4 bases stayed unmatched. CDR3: CASRRDRASNQPQHF. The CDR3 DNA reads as TGTGCCAGCAGAAGGGACAGGGCCAGCAATCAGCCCCAGCATTTT.

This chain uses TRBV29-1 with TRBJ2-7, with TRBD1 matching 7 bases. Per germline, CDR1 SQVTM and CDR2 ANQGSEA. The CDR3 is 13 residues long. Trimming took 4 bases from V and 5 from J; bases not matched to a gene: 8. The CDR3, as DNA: TGCAGCGTTGTAGGACAGGTCGCCCACGAGCAGTACTTC. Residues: CSVVGQVAHEQYF.

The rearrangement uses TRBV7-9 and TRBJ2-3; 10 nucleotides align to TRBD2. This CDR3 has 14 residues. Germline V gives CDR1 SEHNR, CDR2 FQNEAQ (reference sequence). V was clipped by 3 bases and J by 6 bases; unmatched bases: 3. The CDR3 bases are TGTGCCAGCAGCTTCGGGACTAGCGAGGATACGCAGTATTTT. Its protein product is CASSFGTSEDTQYF.

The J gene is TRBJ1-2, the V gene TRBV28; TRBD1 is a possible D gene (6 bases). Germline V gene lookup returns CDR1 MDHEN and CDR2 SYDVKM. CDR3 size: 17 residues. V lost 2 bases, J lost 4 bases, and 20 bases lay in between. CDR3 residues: CASSLERGTGRIYGYTF. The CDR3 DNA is TGTGCCAGCAGTTTAGAAAGAGGAACAGGGAGAATCTATGGCTACACCTTC.

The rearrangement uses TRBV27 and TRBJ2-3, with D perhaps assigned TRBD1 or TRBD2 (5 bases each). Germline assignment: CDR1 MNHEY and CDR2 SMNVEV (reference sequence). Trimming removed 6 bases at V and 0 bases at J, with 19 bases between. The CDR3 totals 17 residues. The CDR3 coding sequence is TGTGCCAGCAGGGTTCTACCGGGACGGGAAAGCACAGATACGCAGTATTTT. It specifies CASRVLPGRESTDTQYF.

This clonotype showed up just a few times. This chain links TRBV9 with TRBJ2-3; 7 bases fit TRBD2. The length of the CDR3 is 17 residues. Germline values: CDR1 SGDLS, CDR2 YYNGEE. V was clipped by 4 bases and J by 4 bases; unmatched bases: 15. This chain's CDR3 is CASSLSPLAGVADTQYF. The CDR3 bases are TGTGCCAGCAGCCTATCCCCCTTGGCGGGAGTTGCAGATACGCAGTATTTT.

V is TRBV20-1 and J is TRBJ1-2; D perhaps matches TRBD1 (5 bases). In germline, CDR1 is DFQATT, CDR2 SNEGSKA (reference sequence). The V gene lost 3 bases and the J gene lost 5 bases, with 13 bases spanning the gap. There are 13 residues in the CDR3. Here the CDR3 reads CSASRDPAYGYTF. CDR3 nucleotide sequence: TGCAGTGCTAGTCGGGACCCCGCTTATGGCTACACCTTC.